This record concerns one T cell receptor beta chain sequence. Its target is not known. Data came from immunoSEQ multiplex PCR; TCRdb stores just in-frame clones and leaves some out. The table lists hundreds of thousands of clones, approximately 88% of them singletons. This entry is derived from a study of Ad26.COV2.S vaccination and SARS-CoV-2 variants. Study-level background: The donor belonged to the COV1001 Ad26.COV2.S trial arm. Regarding the study as a whole: Total T cell responses may have been underestimated by the TCR breadth and depth analyses.

As to treatment: some 20 received Ad26.COV2.S at low or high dose, single or two shots; several received placebo; per-sample allocation not given. Vaccine and placebo recipients were sampled on day 63 after the first injection. Expression of Wuhan-strain SARS-CoV-2 spike came from the Ad26 vector that formed the vaccine. The germline CDR1 and CDR2 sequences are SGHTS and YDEGEE. V lost 0 bases and J lost 6, with 7 bases in between. The CDR3 is made up of 13 amino acids. Sequences were derived from peripheral blood, sampled in a trial of Ad26.COV2.S vaccine versus placebo. The chain is built from TRBV5-8 and TRBJ1-5, with D uncertain. This clonotype originated in a person aged 18-60 years who received the Ad26.COV2.S COVID-19 vaccine or a placebo. The CDR3 coding sequence is TGTGCCAGCAGCTTGGAGGAGGGTCAGCCCCAGCATTTT. This gives the protein CASSLEEGQPQHF.